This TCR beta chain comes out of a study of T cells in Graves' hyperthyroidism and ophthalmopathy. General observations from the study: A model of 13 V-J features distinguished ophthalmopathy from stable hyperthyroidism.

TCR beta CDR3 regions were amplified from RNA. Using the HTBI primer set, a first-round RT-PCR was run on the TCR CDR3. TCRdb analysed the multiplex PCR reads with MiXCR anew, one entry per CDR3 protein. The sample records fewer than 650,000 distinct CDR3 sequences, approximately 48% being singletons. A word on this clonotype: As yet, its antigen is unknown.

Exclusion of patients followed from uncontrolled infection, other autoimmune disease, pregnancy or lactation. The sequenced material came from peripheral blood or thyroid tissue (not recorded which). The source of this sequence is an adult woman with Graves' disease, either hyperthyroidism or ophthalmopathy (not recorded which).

CDR3 coding DNA: TGCGCCTCATCCATTGGTATGAACACTGAAGCTTTCTTT. Its translation is CASSIGMNTEAFF. The chain is built from TRBV10-1 and TRBJ1-1; D ambiguous. The V and J ends lost 11 bases and 0 bases respectively, with 13 bases between them. Germline-derived CDR1 and CDR2 are WNHNN and SYGVQD (reference sequence). The CDR3 is 13 amino acids.